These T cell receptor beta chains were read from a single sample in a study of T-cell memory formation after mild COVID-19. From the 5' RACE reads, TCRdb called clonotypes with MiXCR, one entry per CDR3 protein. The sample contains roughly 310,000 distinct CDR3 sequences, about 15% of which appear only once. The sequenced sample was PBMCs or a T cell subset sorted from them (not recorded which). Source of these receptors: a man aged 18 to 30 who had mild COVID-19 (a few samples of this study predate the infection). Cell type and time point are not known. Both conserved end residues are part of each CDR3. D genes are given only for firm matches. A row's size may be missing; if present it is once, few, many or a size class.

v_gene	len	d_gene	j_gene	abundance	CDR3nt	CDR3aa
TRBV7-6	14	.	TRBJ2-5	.	TGTGCCAGCAGGGCACTACAGGGCGGAGAGACCCAGTACTTC	CASRALQGGETQYF
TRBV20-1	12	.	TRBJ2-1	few	TGCAGTGCTAGACAGCATGGCGATGAGCAGTTCTTC	CSARQHGDEQFF
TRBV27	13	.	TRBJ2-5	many	TGTGCCAGCAGTGTAAGGCGGGAAGAGACCCAGTACTTC	CASSVRREETQYF
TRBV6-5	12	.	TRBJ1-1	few	TGTGCCAGCAGTTTCGCAGGGTCTGAAGCTTTCTTT	CASSFAGSEAFF
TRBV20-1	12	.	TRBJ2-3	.	TGCAGTGCTCCAACCCGGGGGGATACGCAGTATTTT	CSAPTRGDTQYF
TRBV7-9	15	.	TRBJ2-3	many	TGTGCCAGCAGCGCTCGTCTTGCTATCACGGATACGCAGTATTTT	CASSARLAITDTQYF
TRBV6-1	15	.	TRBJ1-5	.	TGTGCCAGCAGTGAAGGGCCCCGCGGGAATCAGCCCCAGCATTTT	CASSEGPRGNQPQHF
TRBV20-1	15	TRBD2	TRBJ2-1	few	TGCAGTGCTAGAGATCCTTGGCGGGGGGGGAATGAGCAGTTCTTC	CSARDPWRGGNEQFF
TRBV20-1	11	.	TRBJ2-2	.	TGCAGTGCTAGACAGTCCGGGGAGCTGTTTTTT	CSARQSGELFF
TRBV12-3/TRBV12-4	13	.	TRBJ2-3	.	TGTGCCAGCAGCCGCCTCTACACAGATACGCAGTATTTT	CASSRLYTDTQYF
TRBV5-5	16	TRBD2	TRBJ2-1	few	TGTGCCAGCAGCTTGGGGCGGGGGGTCTCCTACAATGAGCAGTTCTTC	CASSLGRGVSYNEQFF
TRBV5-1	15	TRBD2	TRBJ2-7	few	TGCGCCAGCAGCCTGACTAGCGGGGGGTACTACGAGCAGTACTTC	CASSLTSGGYYEQYF
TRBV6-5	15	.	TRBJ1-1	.	TGTGCCAGCAGTTACTCGAGACAGGCGATCACTGAAGCTTTCTTT	CASSYSRQAITEAFF
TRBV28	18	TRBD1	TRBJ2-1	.	TGTGCCAGCAGTGACTTACTCCGGGACAGGGGCACCTACAATGAGCAGTTCTTC	CASSDLLRDRGTYNEQFF
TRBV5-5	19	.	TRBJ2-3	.	TGTGCCAGCAGCTTGTTCCCCCGACAGGAGGGGAGAAGCACAGATACGCAGTATTTT	CASSLFPRQEGRSTDTQYF
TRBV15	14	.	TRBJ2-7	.	TGTGCCACCAGCAGAGACAGGGCGGTTAAAGAGCAGTACTTC	CATSRDRAVKEQYF
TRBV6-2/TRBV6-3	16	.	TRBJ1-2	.	TGTGCCAGCAGTCCAACGGGCCAGGGGCCTAACTATGGCTACACCTTC	CASSPTGQGPNYGYTF
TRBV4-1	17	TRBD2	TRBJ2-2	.	TGCGCCAGCAGCAGACTACTAGGCGGGGGGGCCACCGGGGAGCTGTTTTTT	CASSRLLGGGATGELFF
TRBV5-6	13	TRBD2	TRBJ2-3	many	TGTGCCAGCAGCGGGGGGGTTGTGGATACGCAGTATTTT	CASSGGVVDTQYF
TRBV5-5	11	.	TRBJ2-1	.	TGTGCCAGCAGCTTTAAATGGGAGCAGTTCTTC	CASSFKWEQFF
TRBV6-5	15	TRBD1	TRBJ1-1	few	TGTGCCAGCTCAGGACAGGGGGCAGGTGACACTGAAGCTTTCTTT	CASSGQGAGDTEAFF
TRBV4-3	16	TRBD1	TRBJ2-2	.	TGCGCCAGCAGCCCCCGAAAAGAGGACAGGGCCGGGGAGCTGTTTTTT	CASSPRKEDRAGELFF
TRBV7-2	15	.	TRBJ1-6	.	TGTGCCAGCAGCTTATTTACGGGTCGGAATTCACCCCTCCACTTT	CASSLFTGRNSPLHF
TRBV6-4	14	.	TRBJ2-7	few	TGTGCCAGCAGTCAGACGTCTGACTCCTACGAGCAGTACTTC	CASSQTSDSYEQYF
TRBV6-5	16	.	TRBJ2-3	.	TGTGCCAGCAGTTACTCAGGGGGGGGCCTCCCAGATACGCAGTATTTT	CASSYSGGGLPDTQYF
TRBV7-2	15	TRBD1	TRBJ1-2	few	TGTGCCAGCAGCTTAGACGGGACAGGGGGTCGGGGCTACACCTTC	CASSLDGTGGRGYTF
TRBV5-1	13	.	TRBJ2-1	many	TGCGCCAGCAGCTTACCCCAGAACAATGAGCAGTTCTTC	CASSLPQNNEQFF
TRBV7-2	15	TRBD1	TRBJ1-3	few	TGTGCCAGCGCCTCGACAGGGGCGGTCGGAAACACCATATATTTT	CASASTGAVGNTIYF
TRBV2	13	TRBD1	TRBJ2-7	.	TGTGCCAGCAGTGAGGGGACAGGCCGGGAGCAGTACTTC	CASSEGTGREQYF
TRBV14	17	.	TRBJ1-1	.	TGTGCCAGCAGCGCTCCCGGGACGGCATACATGAACACTGAAGCTTTCTTT	CASSAPGTAYMNTEAFF
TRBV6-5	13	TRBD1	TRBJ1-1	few	TGTGCCAGCAGTTACTCGACAGGGGTGGAAGCTTTCTTT	CASSYSTGVEAFF
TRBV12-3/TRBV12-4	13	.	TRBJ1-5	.	TGTGCCAGCAGTTCCCTAGAGAATCAGCCCCAGCATTTT	CASSSLENQPQHF
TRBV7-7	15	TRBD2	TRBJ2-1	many	TGTGCCAGCAGCCCCCGGACTAGCGGGGGCAATGAGCAGTTCTTC	CASSPRTSGGNEQFF
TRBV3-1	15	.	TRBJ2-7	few	TGTGCCAGCAGCCAAGATACGTCCAGATATAACGAGCAGTACTTC	CASSQDTSRYNEQYF
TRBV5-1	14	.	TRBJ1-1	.	TGCGCCAGCAGCTTGGACGGATACAACACTGAAGCTTTCTTT	CASSLDGYNTEAFF
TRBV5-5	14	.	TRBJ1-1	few	TGTGCCAGCAGTTTGGAGCGGCAGAACACTGAAGCTTTCTTT	CASSLERQNTEAFF
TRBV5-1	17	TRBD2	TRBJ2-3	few	TGCGCCAGCAACCCACGGACTAGCGGGGGCTTCGCGAATACGCAGTATTTT	CASNPRTSGGFANTQYF
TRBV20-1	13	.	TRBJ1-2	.	TGCAGTGCTAGGCCCGGGACGGCCCATGGCTACACCTTC	CSARPGTAHGYTF
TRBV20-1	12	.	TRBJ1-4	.	TGCAGTGCCACAGGGAATCATGAAAAACTGTTTTTT	CSATGNHEKLFF
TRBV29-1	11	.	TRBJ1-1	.	TGCAGCGAGAGGGGGGCCACTGAAGCTTTCTTT	CSERGATEAFF
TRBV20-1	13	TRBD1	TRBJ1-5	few	TGCAGTGCTAGGGGACAGGACAATCAGCCCCAGCATTTT	CSARGQDNQPQHF
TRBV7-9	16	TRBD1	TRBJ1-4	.	TGTGCCAGCAGGCTTTGGACAGGAGCAACTAATGAAAAACTGTTTTTT	CASRLWTGATNEKLFF